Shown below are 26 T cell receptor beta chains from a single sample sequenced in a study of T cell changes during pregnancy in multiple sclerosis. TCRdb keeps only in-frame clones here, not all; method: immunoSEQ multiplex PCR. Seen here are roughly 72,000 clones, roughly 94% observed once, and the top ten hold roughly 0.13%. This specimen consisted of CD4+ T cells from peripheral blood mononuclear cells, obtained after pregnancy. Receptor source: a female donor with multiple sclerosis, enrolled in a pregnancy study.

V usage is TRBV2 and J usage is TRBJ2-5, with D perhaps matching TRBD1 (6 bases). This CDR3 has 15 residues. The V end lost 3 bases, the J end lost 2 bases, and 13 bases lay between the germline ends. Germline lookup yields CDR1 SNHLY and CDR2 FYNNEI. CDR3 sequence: CASSDGQRQQETQYF. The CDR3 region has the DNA TGTGCCAGCAGTGACGGACAGCGGCAGCAAGAGACCCAGTACTTC.

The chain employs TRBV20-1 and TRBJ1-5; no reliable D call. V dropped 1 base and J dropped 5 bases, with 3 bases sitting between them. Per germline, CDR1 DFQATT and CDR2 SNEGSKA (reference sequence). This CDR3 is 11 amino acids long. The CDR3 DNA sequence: TGCAGTGCTAGAGCGGATCAGCCCCAGCATTTT. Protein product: CSARADQPQHF.

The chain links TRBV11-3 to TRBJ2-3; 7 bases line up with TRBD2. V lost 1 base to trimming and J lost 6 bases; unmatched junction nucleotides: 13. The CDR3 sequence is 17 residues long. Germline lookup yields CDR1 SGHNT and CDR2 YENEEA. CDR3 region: CASSLGSGAGRSDTQYF. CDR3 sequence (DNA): TGTGCCAGCAGCTTAGGGAGCGGGGCGGGAAGATCGGATACGCAGTATTTT.

CDR3 coding DNA: TGTGCCAGCAGCTTAGTGGACAGGGGCTACGAGCAGTACTTC. Translating it yields CASSLVDRGYEQYF. This chain connects TRBV7-6 to TRBJ2-7; 9 positions agree with TRBD1. Per germline, CDR1 SGHVS and CDR2 FNYEAQ. The ends lost 1 base at V and 3 bases at J; junction bases unmatched: 1. The CDR3 has 14 amino acids.

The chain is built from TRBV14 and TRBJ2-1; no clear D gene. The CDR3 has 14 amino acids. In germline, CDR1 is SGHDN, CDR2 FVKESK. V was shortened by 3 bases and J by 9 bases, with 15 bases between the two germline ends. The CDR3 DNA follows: TGTGCCAGCAGCCACCGTCGGCTAGGTGGTGAGCAGTTCTTC. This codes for CASSHRRLGGEQFF.

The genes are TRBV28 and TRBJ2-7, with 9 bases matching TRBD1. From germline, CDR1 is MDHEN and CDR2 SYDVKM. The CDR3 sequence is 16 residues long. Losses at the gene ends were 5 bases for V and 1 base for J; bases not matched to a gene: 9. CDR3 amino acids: CASSHSSGTGSYEQYF. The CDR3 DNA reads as TGTGCCAGCAGTCATTCTTCCGGGACAGGGTCCTACGAGCAGTACTTC.

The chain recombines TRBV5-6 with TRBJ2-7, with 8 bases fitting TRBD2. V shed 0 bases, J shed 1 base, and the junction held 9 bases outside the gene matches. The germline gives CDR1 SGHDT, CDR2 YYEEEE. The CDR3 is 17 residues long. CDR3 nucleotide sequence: TGTGCCAGCAGCTTGGGGTGGCCAGCGGGAGTATCCTACGAGCAGTACTTC. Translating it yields CASSLGWPAGVSYEQYF.

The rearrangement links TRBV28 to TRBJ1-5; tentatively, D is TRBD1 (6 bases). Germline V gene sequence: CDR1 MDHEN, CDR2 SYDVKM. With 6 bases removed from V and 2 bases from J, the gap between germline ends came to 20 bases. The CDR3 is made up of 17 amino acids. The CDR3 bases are TGTGCCAGCAGGTTTGGCAGGGGAAGAGGTGGCAATCAGCCCCAGCATTTT. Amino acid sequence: CASRFGRGRGGNQPQHF.

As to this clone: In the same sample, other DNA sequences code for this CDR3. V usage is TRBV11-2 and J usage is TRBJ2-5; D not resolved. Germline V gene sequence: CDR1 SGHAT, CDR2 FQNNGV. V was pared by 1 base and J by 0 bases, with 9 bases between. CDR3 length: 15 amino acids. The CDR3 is CASSLVGGNQETQYF. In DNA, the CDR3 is TGTGCCAGCAGCTTAGTAGGCGGAAACCAAGAGACCCAGTACTTC.

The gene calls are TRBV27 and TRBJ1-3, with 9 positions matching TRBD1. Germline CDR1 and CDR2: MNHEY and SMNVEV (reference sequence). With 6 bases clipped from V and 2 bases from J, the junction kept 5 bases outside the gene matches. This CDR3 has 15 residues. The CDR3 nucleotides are TGTGCCAGCAGCCCCGGGACAGGGACTGGAAACACCATATATTTT. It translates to CASSPGTGTGNTIYF.

The CDR3 DNA is TGTGCCAGTAGTATAGATCCGGGGTCTGGGGCCAACGTCCTGACTTTC. Its protein is CASSIDPGSGANVLTF. This rearrangement joins TRBV19 to TRBJ2-6; maybe TRBD2 (5 bases). The CDR3 contains 16 residues. The germline gives CDR1 LNHDA, CDR2 SQIVND (reference sequence). Between the trimmed V and J ends, which lost 0 bases and 1 base, there was a span of 7 bases.

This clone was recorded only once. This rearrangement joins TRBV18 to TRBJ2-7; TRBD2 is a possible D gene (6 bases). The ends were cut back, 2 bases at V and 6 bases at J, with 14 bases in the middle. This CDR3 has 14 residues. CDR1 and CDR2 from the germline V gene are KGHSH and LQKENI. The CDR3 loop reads CASSPLGYGGEQYF. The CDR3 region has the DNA TGTGCCAGCTCACCATTGGGATACGGGGGCGAGCAGTACTTC.

As DNA, the CDR3 is TGTGCCAGCAGCTCCGGGGGATCCTCTGGAAACACCATATATTTT. It codes for CASSSGGSSGNTIYF. The V call is TRBV7-2, the J call TRBJ1-3, with a weak D call TRBD1 (5 bases). CDR3 length equals 15 residues. V lost 4 bases and J 0 bases, leaving 10 bases between the germline ends. Germline CDR1 SGHTA, CDR2 FQGNSA. Drawing the rest from reference TRBV7-2 and TRBJ1-3, the complete variable domain is GAGVSQSPSNKVTEKGKDVELRCDPISGHTALYWYRQSLGQGLEFLIYFQGNSAPDKSGLPSDRFSAERTGGSVSTLTIQRTQQEDSAVYLCASSSGGSSGNTIYFGEGSWLTVV.

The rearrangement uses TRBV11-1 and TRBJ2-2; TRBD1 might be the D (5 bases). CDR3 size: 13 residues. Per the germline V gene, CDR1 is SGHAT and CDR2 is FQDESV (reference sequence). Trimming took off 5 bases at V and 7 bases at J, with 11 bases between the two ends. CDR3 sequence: CASSRFRGGELFF. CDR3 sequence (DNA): TGTGCCAGCAGCCGTTTTAGGGGCGGGGAGCTGTTTTTT.

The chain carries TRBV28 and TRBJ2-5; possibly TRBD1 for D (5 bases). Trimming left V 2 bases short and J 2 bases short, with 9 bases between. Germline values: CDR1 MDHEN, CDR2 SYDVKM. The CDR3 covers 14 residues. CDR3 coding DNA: TGTGCCAGCAGTTTAGGGGCCAGACAAGAGACCCAGTACTTC. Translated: CASSLGARQETQYF.

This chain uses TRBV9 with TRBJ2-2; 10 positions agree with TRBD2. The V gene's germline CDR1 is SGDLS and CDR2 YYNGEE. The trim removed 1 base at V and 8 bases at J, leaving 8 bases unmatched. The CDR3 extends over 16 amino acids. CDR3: CASSVQVAGGPGELFF. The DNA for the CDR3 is TGTGCCAGCAGCGTACAAGTAGCGGGAGGTCCGGGGGAGCTGTTTTTT. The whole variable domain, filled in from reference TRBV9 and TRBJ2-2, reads DSGVTQTPKHLITATGQRVTLRCSPRSGDLSVYWYQQSLDQGLQFLIQYYNGEERAKGNILERFSAQQFPDLHSELNLSSLELGDSALYFCASSVQVAGGPGELFFGEGSRLTVL.

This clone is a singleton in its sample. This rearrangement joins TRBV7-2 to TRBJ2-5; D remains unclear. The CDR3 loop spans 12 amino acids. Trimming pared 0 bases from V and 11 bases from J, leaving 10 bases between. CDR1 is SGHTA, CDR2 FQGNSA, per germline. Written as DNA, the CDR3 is TGTGCCAGCAGCTTAGCGGTGGGCCCTCAGTACTTC. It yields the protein CASSLAVGPQYF.

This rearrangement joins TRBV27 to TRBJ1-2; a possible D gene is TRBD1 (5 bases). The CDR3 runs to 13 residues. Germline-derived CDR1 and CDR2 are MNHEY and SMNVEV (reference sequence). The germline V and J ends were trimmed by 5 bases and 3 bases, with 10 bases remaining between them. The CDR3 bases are TGTGCCAGCAGTCCGACAGATTACTATGGCTACACCTTC. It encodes CASSPTDYYGYTF.

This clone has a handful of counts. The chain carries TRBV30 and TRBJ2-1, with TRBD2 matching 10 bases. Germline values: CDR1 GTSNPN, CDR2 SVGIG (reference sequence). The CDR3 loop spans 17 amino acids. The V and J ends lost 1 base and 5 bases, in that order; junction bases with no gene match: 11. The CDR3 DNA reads TGTGCCTGGAGTGACGGGGGTGGACTAGCGGAGAACAATGAGCAGTTCTTC. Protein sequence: CAWSDGGGLAENNEQFF.

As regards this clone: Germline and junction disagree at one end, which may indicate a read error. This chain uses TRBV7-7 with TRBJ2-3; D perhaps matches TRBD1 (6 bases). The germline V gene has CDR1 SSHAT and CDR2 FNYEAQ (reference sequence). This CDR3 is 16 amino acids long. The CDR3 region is CASSSGQGLSTDTQYF. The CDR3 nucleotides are TGTGCTAGCAGCTCCGGGCAGGGGCTAAGCACAGATACGCAGTATTTT.

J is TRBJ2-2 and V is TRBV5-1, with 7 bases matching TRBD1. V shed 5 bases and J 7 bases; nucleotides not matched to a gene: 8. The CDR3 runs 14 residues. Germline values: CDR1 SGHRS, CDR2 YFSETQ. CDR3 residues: CASRPDRARGELFF. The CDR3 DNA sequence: TGCGCCAGCAGGCCCGACAGGGCCCGCGGGGAGCTGTTTTTT. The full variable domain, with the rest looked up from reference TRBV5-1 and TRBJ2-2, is KAGVTQTPRYLIKTRGQQVTLSCSPISGHRSVSWYQQTPGQGLQFLFEYFSETQRNKGNFPGRFSGRQFSNSRSEMNVSTLELGDSALYLCASRPDRARGELFFGEGSRLTVL.

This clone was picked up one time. CDR3 sequence reads: CASSQGLPEQYF. The CDR3 nucleotides are TGTGCCAGCAGCCAAGGACTACCCGAGCAGTACTTC. J is TRBJ2-7 and V is TRBV28; possible D gene TRBD2, 6 bases. Germline V gene data show CDR1 as MDHEN and CDR2 as SYDVKM. CDR3 length equals 12 residues. V lost 6 bases to trimming and J lost 6 bases, with 12 bases between them.

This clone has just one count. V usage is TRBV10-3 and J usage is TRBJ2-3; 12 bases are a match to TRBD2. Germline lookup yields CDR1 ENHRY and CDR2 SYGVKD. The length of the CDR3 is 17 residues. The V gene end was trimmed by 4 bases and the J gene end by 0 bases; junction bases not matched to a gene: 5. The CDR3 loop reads CAISGDGTSGSTDTQYF. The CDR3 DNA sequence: TGTGCCATCAGTGGGGACGGGACTAGCGGGAGCACAGATACGCAGTATTTT.

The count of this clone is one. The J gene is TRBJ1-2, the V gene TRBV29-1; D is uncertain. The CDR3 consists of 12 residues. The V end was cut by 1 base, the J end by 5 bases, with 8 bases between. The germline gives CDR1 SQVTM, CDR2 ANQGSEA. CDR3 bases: TGCAGCGTTGAAGCGGAGCCTTATGGCTACACCTTC. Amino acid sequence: CSVEAEPYGYTF.

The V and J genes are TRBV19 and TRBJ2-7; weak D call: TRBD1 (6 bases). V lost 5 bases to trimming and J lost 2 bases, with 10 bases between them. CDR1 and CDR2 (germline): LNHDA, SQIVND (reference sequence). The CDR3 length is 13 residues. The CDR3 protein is CASSPGHPYEQYF. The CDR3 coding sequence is TGTGCCAGTAGTCCGGGACACCCCTACGAGCAGTACTTC.

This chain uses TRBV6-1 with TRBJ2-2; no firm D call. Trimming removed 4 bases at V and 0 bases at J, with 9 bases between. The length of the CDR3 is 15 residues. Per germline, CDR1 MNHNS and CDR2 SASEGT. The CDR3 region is CASSVPATNTGELFF. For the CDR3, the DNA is TGTGCCAGCAGTGTACCTGCGACGAACACCGGGGAGCTGTTTTTT.